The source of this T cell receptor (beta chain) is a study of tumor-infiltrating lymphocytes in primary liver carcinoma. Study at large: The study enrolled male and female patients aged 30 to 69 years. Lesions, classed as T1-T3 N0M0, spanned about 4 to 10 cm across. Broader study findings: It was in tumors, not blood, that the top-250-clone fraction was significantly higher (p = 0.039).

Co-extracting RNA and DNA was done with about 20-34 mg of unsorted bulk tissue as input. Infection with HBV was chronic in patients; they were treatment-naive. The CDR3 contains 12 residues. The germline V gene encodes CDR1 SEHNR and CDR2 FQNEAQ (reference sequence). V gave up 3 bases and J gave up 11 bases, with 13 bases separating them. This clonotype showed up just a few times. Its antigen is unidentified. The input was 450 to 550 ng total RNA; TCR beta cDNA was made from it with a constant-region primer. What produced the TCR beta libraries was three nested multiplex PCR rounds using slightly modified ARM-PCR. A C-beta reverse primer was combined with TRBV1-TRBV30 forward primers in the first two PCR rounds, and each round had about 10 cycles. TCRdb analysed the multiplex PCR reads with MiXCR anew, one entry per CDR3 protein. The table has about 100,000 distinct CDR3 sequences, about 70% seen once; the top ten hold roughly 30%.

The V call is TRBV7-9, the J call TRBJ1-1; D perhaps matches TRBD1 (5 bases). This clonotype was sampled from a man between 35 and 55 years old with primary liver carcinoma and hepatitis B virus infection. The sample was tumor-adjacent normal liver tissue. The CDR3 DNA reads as TGTGCCAGCAGCTTTGCGGGGCAGCGGGCTTTCTTT. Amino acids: CASSFAGQRAFF.